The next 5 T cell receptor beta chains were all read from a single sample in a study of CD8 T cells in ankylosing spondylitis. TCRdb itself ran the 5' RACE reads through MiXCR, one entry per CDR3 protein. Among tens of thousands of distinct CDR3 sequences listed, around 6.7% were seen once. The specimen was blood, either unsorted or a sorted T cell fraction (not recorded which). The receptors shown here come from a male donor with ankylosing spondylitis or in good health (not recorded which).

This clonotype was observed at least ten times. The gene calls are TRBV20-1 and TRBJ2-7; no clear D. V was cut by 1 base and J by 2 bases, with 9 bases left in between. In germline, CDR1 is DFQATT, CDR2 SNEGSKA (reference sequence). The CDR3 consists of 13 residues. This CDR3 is CSARAVTPYEQYF. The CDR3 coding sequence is TGCAGTGCTAGAGCGGTGACTCCCTACGAGCAGTACTTC.

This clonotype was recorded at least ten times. CDR3 loop: CAKLDRNTEAFF. CDR3 sequence (DNA): TGTGCCAAACTTGACAGGAACACTGAAGCTTTCTTT. The chain recombines TRBV24-1 with TRBJ1-1; perhaps TRBD1 as D (5 bases). V was shortened by 11 bases and J by 1 base, with 10 bases between the two germline ends. The CDR3 is 12 residues long. CDR1 is KGHDR, CDR2 SFDVKD, per germline.

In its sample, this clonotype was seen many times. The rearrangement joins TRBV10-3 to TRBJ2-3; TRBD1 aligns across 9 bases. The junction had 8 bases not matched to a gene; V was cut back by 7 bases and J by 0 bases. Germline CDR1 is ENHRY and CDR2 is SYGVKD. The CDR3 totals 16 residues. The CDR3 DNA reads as TGTGCCATCACTCCAGACAGGGGGGCTAGCACAGATACGCAGTATTTT. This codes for CAITPDRGASTDTQYF.

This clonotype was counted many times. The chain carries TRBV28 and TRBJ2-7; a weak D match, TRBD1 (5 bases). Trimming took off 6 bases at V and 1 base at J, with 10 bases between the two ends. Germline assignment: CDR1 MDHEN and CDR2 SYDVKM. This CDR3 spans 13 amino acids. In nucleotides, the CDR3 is TGTGCCAGCAGGACAGACACATCCTACGAGCAGTACTTC. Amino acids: CASRTDTSYEQYF.

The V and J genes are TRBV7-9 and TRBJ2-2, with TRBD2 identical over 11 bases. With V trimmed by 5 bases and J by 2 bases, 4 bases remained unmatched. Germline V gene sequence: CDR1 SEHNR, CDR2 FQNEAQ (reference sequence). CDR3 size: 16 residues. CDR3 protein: CASSDRLAGNTGELFF. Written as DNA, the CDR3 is TGTGCCAGCAGCGACCGACTAGCGGGAAACACCGGGGAGCTGTTTTTT.